This T cell receptor (beta chain) was captured by sequencing in a study of T cells after yellow fever vaccination. Study results and caveats: FACS-sorted repertoires could contain abundant clonotypes contaminating from the bulk population. A weaker but faster secondary response was observed, peaking on day 5 versus 15.

MiXCR, run by TCRdb on the 5' RACE reads, gives a single entry per CDR3 protein. This table has 300,000 to 400,000 distinct CDR3 sequences, around 12% appearing once. Germline assignment: CDR1 SGHTA and CDR2 FQGNSA. Trimming removed 3 bases from V and 3 bases from J, with 12 bases in between. The CDR3 consists of 15 residues. Only a few counts were recorded for this clonotype. Its antigen remains unknown. The clonotype comes from a young man who received the YFV17D yellow fever vaccine. The source material was CD4+ T cells sorted from PBMCs, sampled 15 days after the yellow fever booster vaccination. The V gene is TRBV7-2, the J gene TRBJ1-5; D is possibly TRBD1 (6 bases). The CDR3 protein is CASSFVGGNNQPQHF. The DNA of the CDR3 is TGTGCCAGCAGCTTCGTAGGGGGGAACAATCAGCCCCAGCATTTT. Filled out from reference TRBV7-2 and TRBJ1-5, the complete variable domain reads GAGVSQSPSNKVTEKGKDVELRCDPISGHTALYWYRQSLGQGLEFLIYFQGNSAPDKSGLPSDRFSAERTGGSVSTLTIQRTQQEDSAVYLCASSFVGGNNQPQHFGDGTRLSIL.